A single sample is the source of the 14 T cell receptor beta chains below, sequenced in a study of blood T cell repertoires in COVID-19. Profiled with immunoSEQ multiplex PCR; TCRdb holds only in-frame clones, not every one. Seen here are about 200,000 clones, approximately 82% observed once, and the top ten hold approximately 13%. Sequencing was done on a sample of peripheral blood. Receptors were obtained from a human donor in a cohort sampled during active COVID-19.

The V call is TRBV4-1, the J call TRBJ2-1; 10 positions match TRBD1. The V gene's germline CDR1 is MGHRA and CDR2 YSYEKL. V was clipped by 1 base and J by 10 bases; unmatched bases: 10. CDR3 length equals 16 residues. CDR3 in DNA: TGCGCCAGCAGCCAAGGGACAGGGGGATCATCCGGGGAGCAGTTCTTC. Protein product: CASSQGTGGSSGEQFF.

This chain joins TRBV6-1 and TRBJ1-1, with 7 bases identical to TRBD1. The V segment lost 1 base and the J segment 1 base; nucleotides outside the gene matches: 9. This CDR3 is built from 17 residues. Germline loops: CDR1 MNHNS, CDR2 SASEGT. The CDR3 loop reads CASSEGQGGPWNTEAFF. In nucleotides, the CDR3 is TGTGCCAGCAGTGAAGGACAGGGAGGCCCTTGGAACACTGAAGCTTTCTTT.

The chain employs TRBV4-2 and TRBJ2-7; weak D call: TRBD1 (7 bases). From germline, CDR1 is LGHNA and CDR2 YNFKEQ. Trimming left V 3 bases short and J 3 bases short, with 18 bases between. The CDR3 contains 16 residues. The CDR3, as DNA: TGTGCCAGCAGCCAGGTAGGAGCAGGGGGGAGCTACGAGCAGTACTTC. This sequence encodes CASSQVGAGGSYEQYF.

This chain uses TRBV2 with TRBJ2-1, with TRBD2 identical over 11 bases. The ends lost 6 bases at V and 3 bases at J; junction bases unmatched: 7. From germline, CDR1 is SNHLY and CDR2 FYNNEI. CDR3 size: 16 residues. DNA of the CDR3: TGTGCCAGCAGCCGGACTAGCGGGTCAATCTACAATGAGCAGTTCTTC. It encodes CASSRTSGSIYNEQFF.

The CDR3 region is CASSQLAGGTDTQYF. CDR3 bases: TGTGCCAGCAGCCAACTAGCGGGAGGGACAGATACGCAGTATTTT. The V gene is TRBV4-2, the J gene TRBJ2-3; TRBD2 matches at 12 bases. J lost 3 bases, V lost 2 bases, and 0 bases had no gene match. Germline V gene lookup returns CDR1 LGHNA and CDR2 YNFKEQ. The CDR3 runs to 15 residues.

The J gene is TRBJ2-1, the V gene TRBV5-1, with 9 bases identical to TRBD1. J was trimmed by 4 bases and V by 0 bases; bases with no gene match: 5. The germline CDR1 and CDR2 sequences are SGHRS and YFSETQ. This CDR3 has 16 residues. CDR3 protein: CASSLVGGTGYNEQFF. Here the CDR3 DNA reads TGCGCCAGCAGCTTGGTGGGCGGGACAGGGTACAATGAGCAGTTCTTC.

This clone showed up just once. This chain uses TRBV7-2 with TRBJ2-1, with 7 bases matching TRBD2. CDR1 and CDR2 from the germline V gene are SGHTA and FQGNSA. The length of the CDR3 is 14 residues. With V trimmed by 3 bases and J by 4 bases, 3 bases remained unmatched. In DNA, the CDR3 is TGTGCCAGCAGCTTGGGGGGGGAATACAATGAGCAGTTCTTC. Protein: CASSLGGEYNEQFF.

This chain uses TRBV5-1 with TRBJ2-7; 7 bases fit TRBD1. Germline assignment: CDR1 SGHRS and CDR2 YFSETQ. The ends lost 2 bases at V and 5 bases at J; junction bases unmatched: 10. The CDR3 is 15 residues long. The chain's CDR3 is CASSLNPGQSNEQYF. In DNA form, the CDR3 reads TGCGCCAGCAGCTTAAACCCGGGACAGTCGAACGAGCAGTACTTC.

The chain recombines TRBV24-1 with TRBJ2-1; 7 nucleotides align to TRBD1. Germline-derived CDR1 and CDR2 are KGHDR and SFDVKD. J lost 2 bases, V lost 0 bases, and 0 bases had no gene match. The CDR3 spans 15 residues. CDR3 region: CATSDLGTAYNEQFF. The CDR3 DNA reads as TGTGCCACCAGTGATTTGGGGACAGCCTACAATGAGCAGTTCTTC.

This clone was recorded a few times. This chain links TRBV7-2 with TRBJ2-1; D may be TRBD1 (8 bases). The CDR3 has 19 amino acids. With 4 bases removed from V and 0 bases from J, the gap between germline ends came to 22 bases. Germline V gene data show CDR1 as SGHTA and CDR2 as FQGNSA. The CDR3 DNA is TGTGCCAGCAGCTCAAGACAGGGGAGGGGGGTAACCTCCTACAATGAGCAGTTCTTC. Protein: CASSSRQGRGVTSYNEQFF.

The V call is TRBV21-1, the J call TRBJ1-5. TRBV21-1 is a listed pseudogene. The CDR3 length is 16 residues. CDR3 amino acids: CASSKARERAQQPQHF. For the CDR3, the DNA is TGTGCCAGCAGCAAAGCGCGGGAAAGGGCCCAACAGCCCCAGCATTTT.

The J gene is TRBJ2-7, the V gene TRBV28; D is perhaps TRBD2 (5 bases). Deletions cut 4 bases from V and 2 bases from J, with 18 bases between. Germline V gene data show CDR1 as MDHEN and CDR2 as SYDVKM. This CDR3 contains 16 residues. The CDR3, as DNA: TGTGCCAGCAGTTCTACCCGCACCGAGAGGGCCTACGAGCAGTACTTC. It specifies CASSSTRTERAYEQYF.

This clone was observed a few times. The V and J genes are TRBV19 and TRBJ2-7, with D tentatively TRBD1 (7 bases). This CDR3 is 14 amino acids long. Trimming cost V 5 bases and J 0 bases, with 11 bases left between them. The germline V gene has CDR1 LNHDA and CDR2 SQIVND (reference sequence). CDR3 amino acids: CASSAGQPSYEQYF. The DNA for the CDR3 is TGTGCCAGTAGTGCGGGACAGCCCTCCTACGAGCAGTACTTC.

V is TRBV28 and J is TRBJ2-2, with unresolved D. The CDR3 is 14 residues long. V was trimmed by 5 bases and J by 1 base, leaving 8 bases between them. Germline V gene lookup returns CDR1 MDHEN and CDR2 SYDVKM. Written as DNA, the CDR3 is TGTGCCAGCAGTCGAGTGTGGAACACCGGGGAGCTGTTTTTT. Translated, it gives CASSRVWNTGELFF.